There are a few counts of the clone carrying this TCR beta chain. Fresh peripheral blood, 10 ml, was the source of the PBMCs. This specimen comes from a study of T cells in Graves' hyperthyroidism and ophthalmopathy. The source material, RNA transcripts, was used to amplify TCR beta CDR3 regions. The study used the HTBI primer set for a first-round RT-PCR of the TCR CDR3. TCRdb passed the multiplex PCR reads through MiXCR, listing each CDR3 protein once. The top ten clones hold around 20% of a sample with more than 350,000 distinct CDR3 sequences, over 12% of them seen once. Germline CDR1 and CDR2: ENHRY and SYGVKD. The V end was cut by 2 bases, the J end by 2 bases, with 10 bases between. CDR3 length: 15 amino acids.

The receptor was isolated from a woman aged 60-75 years with Graves' ophthalmopathy. This sequence joins TRBV10-3 and TRBJ1-5; the D gene is possibly TRBD1 (6 bases). The sequencing input was blood. CDR3 DNA: TGTGCCATCAGTGAGGAAGGGGGAGGCAATCAGCCCCAGCATTTT. This translates into CAISEEGGGNQPQHF.